Sequencing of this TCR beta chain was carried out in a study of metastatic and nonmetastatic thyroid tumors. Study-wide context: Across peripheral blood and tumor or nodule tissue samples taken from malignant and benign thyroid patients, the repertoires were compared with one another.

There were no patients who had received any treatment before thyroid surgery. This clone showed up just a few times. Authors' data handling: The study's classifier, a distant-metastasis tool for papillary thyroid cancer, was built using CDR3 differences across clinicopathological groups. TCRdb re-called the PCR reads with MiXCR. The V and J calls were not made by the authors but by TCRdb's processing. Among roughly 5,100 clones, 20% to 25% were seen once, and the ten largest hold around 21%. Germline CDR1 reads SNHLY; CDR2 reads FYNNEI. Trimming pared 1 base from V and 7 bases from J, leaving 10 bases between. This CDR3 region has 14 residues.

The chain joins TRBV2 to TRBJ2-2; tentative D call: TRBD2 (6 bases). The clonotype comes from a male donor with papillary thyroid cancer or a benign thyroid nodule (not recorded which). Some clones in this sample may be carry-over from other donors' samples. The sequenced sample consisted of tumor tissue. CDR3 loop: CASSEVGGIGELFF. The CDR3 nucleotides read TGTGCCAGCAGTGAAGTTGGAGGGATCGGGGAGCTGTTTTTT.